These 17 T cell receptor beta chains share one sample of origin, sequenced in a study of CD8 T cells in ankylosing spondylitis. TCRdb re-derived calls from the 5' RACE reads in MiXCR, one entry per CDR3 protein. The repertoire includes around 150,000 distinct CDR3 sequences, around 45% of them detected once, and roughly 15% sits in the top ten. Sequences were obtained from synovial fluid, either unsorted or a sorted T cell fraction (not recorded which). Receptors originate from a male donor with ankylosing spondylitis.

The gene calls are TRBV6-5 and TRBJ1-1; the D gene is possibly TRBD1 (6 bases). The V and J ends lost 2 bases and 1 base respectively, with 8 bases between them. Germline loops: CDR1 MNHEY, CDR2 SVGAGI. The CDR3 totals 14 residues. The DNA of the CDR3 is TGTGCCAGCAGTTACGCAGGGGAGAACACTGAAGCTTTCTTT. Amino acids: CASSYAGENTEAFF.

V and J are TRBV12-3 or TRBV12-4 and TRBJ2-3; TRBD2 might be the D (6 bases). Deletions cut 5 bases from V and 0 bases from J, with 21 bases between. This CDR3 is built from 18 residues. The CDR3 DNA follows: TGTGCCAGCAGTGCTACCGACTGGGGGGTCCGTAGCACAGATACGCAGTATTTT. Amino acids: CASSATDWGVRSTDTQYF.

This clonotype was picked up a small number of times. CDR3 bases: TGTGCCAGCAGCTTAGTGACCACCACAGATACGCAGTATTTT. Translating gives CASSLVTTTDTQYF. The chain couples TRBV7-2 to TRBJ2-3; D not certain. Germline CDR1 reads SGHTA; CDR2 reads FQGNSA. The CDR3 covers 14 residues. V shed 1 base and J shed 2 bases, with 7 bases lying between them.

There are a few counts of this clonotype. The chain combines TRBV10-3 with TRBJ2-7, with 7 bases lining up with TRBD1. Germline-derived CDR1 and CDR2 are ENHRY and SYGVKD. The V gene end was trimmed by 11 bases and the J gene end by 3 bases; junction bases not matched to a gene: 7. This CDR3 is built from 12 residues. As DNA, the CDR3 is TGTGCCTCCGGGACAGCTTTCTACGAGCAGTACTTC. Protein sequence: CASGTAFYEQYF.

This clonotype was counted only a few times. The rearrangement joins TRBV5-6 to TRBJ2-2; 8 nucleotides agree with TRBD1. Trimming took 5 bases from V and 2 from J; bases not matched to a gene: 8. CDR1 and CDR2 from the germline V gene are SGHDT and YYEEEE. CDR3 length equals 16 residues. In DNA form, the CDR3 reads TGTGCCAGCAGTCTCCGGGACAGGCTAAACACCGGGGAGCTGTTTTTT. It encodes CASSLRDRLNTGELFF.

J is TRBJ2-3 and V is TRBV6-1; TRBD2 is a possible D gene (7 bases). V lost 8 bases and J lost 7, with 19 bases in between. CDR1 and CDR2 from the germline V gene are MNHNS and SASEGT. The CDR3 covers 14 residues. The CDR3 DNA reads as TGTGCCAGCGAGAGAGGGGGGGACCTTAATACGCAGTATTTT. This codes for CASERGGDLNTQYF.

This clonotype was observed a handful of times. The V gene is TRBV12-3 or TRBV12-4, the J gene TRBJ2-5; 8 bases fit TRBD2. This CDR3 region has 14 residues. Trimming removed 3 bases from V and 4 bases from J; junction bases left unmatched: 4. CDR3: CASSFSGIRETQYF. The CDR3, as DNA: TGTGCCAGCAGTTTTAGCGGGATCAGAGAGACCCAGTACTTC.

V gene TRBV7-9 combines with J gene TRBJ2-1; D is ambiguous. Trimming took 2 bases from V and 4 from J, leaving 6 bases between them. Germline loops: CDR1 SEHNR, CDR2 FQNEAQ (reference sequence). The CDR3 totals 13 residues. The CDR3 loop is CASSLIAYNEQFF. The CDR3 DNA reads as TGTGCCAGCAGCTTAATTGCGTACAATGAGCAGTTCTTC.

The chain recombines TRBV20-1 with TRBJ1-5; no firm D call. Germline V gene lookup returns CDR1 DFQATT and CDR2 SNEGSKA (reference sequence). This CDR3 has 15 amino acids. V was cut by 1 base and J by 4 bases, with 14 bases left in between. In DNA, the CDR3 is TGCAGTGCTAGAGGGACGGAGCCTGAAAATCAGCCCCAGCATTTT. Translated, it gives CSARGTEPENQPQHF.

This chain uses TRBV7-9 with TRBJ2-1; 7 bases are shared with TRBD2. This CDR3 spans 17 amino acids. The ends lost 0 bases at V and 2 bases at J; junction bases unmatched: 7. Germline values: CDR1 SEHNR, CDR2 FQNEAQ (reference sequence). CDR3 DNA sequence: TGTGCCAGCAGCTTAGCTTCCGGGGGAGGGCCCTACAATGAGCAGTTCTTC. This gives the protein CASSLASGGGPYNEQFF.

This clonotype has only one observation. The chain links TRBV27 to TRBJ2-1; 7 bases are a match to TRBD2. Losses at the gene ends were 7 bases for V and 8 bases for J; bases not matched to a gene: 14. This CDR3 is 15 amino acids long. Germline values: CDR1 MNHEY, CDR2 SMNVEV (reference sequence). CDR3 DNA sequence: TGTGCCAGCACCGGCGGGGACTACCCCTTTTATGAGCAGTTCTTC. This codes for CASTGGDYPFYEQFF.

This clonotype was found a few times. The CDR3 DNA reads as TGTGCCACCAATCGAGGGGTAAGCAATCAGCCCCAGCATTTT. Its translation is CATNRGVSNQPQHF. The chain employs TRBV15 and TRBJ1-5, with D possibly being TRBD1 (5 bases). Trimming shortened V by 7 bases and J by 1 base, and 11 bases separated the two germline ends. This CDR3 comprises 14 residues. Looked up from germline, CDR1 is LNHNV and CDR2 is YYDKDF (reference sequence).

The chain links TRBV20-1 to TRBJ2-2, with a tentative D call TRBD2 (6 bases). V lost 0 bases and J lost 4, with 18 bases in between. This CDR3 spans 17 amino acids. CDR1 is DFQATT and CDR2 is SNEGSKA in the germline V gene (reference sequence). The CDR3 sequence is CSARDRVLGGITGELFF. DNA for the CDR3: TGCAGTGCTAGAGATAGGGTCTTAGGCGGGATCACCGGGGAGCTGTTTTTT.

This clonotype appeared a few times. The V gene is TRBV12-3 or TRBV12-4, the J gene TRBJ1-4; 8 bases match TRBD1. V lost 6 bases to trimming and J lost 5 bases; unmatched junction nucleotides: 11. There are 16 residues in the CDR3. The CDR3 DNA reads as TGTGCCAGCAGCGACTACGACAGGGGCACGAATGAAAAACTGTTTTTT. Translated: CASSDYDRGTNEKLFF.

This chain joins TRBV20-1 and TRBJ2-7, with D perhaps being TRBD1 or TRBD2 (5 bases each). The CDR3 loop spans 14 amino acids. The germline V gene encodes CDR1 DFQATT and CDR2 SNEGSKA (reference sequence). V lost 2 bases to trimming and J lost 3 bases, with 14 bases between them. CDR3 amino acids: CSARTRGPLYEQYF. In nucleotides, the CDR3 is TGCAGTGCTAGAACACGGGGACCCCTCTACGAGCAGTACTTC.

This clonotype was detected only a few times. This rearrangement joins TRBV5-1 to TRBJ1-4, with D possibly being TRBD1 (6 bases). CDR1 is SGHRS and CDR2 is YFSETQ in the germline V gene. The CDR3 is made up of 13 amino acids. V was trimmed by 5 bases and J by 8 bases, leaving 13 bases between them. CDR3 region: CASRSGTHEKLFF. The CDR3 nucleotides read TGCGCCAGCAGGTCCGGGACACACGAAAAACTGTTTTTT.

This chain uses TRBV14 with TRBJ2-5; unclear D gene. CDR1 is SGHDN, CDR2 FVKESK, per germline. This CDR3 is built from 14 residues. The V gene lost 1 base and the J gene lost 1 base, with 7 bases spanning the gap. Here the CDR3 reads CASSQGTGQETQYF. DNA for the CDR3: TGTGCCAGCAGCCAAGGGACGGGCCAAGAGACCCAGTACTTC. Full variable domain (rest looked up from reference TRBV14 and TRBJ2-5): EAGVTQFPSHSVIEKGQTVTLRCDPISGHDNLYWYRRVMGKEIKFLLHFVKESKQDESGMPNNRFLAERTGGTYSTLKVQPAELEDSGVYFCASSQGTGQETQYFGPGTRLLVL.